The clone carrying this T cell receptor beta chain was observed once. Its antigen is not known. Produced via immunoSEQ multiplex PCR; TCRdb's table is partial and in-frame only. The table lists fewer than 45,000 clones, around 86% of them singletons. From germline, CDR1 is MNHEY and CDR2 SMNVEV (reference sequence). Trimming cost V 6 bases and J 1 base; bases outside gene matches: 7. The CDR3 loop spans 15 amino acids. This sample is part of a study of PD-1 blockade in classical Hodgkin lymphoma. Study-wide background: Every 2 weeks, patients got 3 mg/kg intravenous nivolumab.

Each of the patients experienced relapse following autologous stem cell transplantation, and their brentuximab vedotin exposure differed. General study points: Exclusion was the outcome for patients who began nivolumab under 1 year after ASCT. Researchers reported that CD4+ TCR diversity, though not CD8+, rose significantly by C4D1.

The specimen comprised peripheral blood mononuclear cells (PBMCs), sampled before the second cycle of nivolumab. The chain is built from TRBV27 and TRBJ2-5; TRBD1 matches at 8 bases. This clonotype originated in a human donor with classical Hodgkin lymphoma. In DNA form, the CDR3 reads TGTGCCAGCAGAAATAGACAGGGGCCCCAAGAGACCCAGTACTTC. Its translation is CASRNRQGPQETQYF.